The clone carrying this T cell receptor beta chain showed up just a few times. Its antigen is currently unknown. Germline values: CDR1 SGHVS, CDR2 FNYEAQ. This CDR3 has 18 residues. Trimming removed 4 bases from V and 2 bases from J; junction bases left unmatched: 9. Two oligonucleotides, mixed equimolar, formed the beta constant-region primer covering TRBC1 and TRBC2. Nested alpha and beta constant-region primers with the SP2 primer drove four PCR rounds on ligated cDNA. TCRdb re-analysed the UMI-ligation and nested PCR reads in MiXCR, keeping a single row per CDR3 protein. The sample holds about 99,000 distinct CDR3 sequences; more than 14% are singletons and the top ten take 2.5% to 3.5%. The data originate from a study of naive and memory T cell subsets. CD4+ T cell IFNgamma after overnight CMV lysate exposure gave donor CMV status. Study observations and caveats: A few larger clonotypes appeared in naive repertoires, especially CD8, possibly memory cells re-expressing CD45RA.

Sequenced material: naive CD8+ T cells from blood. The TCR was taken from a human donor in good health. V and J are TRBV7-6 and TRBJ2-3; 13 bases map to TRBD2. The CDR3 DNA is TGTGCCAGCAGCTCCACCTTTGGACTAGCGGGAGCCACAGATACGCAGTATTTT. Translation: CASSSTFGLAGATDTQYF.